This TCR beta chain appears in the sequencing data of a study of neoadjuvant anti-PD-1 for oral cavity cancer. V lost 1 base and J lost 7; bases outside the gene matches: 4. This CDR3 contains 15 residues. Germline values: CDR1 SGHTA, CDR2 FQGNSA. Method: immunoSEQ multiplex PCR; TCRdb's copy keeps in-frame clones and lacks some. The table includes fewer than 40,000 clones, around nine tenths detected once. The V call is TRBV7-2, the J call TRBJ1-5; 10 bases line up with TRBD1. The origin of this receptor is a person aged 35-79 years with oral cavity squamous cell carcinoma. The source was PBMCs, collected before nivolumab (anti-PD-1) treatment. CDR3 sequence reads: CASSLVGTGEQPQHF. DNA for the CDR3: TGTGCCAGCAGCTTAGTTGGGACAGGGGAGCAGCCCCAGCATTTT.